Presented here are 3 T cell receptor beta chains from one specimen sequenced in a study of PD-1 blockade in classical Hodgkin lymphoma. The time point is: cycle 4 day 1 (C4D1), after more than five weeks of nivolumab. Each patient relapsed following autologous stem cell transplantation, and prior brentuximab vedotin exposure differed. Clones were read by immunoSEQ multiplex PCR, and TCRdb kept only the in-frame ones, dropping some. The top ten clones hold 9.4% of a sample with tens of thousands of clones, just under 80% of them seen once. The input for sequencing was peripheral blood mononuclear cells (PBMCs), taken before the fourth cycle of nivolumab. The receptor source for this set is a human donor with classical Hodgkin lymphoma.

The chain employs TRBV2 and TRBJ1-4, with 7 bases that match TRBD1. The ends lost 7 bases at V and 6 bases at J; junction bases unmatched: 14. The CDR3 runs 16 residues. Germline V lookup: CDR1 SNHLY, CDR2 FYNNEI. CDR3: CASMDRRMTVDEKLFF. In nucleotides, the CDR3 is TGTGCCAGCATGGACAGGAGAATGACGGTAGATGAAAAACTGTTTTTT.

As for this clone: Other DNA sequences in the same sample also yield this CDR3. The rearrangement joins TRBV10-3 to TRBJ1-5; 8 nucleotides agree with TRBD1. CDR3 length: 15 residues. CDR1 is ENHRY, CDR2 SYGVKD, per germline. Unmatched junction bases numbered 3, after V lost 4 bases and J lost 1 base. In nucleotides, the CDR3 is TGTGCCATCAGTGCACAGGGGGGGAGCAATCAGCCCCAGCATTTT. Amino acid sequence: CAISAQGGSNQPQHF.

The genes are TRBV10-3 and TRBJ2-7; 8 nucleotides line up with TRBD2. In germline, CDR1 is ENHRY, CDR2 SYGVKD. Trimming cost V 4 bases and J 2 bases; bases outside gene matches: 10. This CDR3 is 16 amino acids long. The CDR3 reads CAISGSPGLGTYEQYF. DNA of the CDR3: TGTGCCATCAGTGGATCTCCGGGACTAGGAACCTACGAGCAGTACTTC.